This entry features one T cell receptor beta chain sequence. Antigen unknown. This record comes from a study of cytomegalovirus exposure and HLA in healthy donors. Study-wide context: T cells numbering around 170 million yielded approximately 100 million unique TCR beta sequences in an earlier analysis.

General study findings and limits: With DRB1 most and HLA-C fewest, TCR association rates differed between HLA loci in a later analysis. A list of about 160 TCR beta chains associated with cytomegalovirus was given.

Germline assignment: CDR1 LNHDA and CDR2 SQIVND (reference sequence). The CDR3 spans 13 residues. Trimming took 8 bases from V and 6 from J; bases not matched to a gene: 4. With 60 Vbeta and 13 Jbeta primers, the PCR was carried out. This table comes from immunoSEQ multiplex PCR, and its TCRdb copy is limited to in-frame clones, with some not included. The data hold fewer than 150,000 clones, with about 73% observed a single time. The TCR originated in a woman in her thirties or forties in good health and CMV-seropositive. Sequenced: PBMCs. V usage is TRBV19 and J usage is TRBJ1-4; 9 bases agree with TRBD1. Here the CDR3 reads CASRGTGHEKLFF. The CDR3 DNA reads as TGTGCCAGTCGCGGGACAGGGCATGAAAAACTGTTTTTT. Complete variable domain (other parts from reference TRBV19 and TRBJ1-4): DGGITQSPKYLFRKEGQNVTLSCEQNLNHDAMYWYRQDPGQGLRLIYYSQIVNDFQKGDIAEGYSVSREKKESFPLTVTSAQKNPTAFYLCASRGTGHEKLFFGSGTQLSVL.